A single sample is the source of the 9 T cell receptor beta chains below, sequenced in a study of T cells in localized non-small cell lung cancer. Assay used: immunoSEQ multiplex PCR; TCRdb lists only in-frame clones, some missing. The sample has a few thousand clones, 30% to 35% seen once. The starting material was lung tumor tissue, obtained before any cancer treatment. These receptors were taken from a female donor over 55 with stage I lung adenocarcinoma.

There are a few counts of this clone. The chain couples TRBV9 to TRBJ1-3, with D tentatively TRBD1 (5 bases). There are 15 residues in the CDR3. Germline CDR1 reads SGDLS; CDR2 reads YYNGEE. V lost 0 bases and J 0 bases, leaving 7 bases between the germline ends. The CDR3 is CASSVEGDSGNTIYF. DNA for the CDR3: TGTGCCAGCAGCGTAGAAGGGGACTCTGGAAACACCATATATTTT.

This clone was observed a handful of times. This chain joins TRBV25-1 and TRBJ1-3; D uncertain. V dropped 3 bases and J dropped 8 bases, with 8 bases sitting between them. In germline, CDR1 is MGHDK, CDR2 SYGVNS. The CDR3 contains 12 residues. As DNA, the CDR3 is TGTGCCAGCAGTGACTGGGGAGACACCATATATTTT. Protein sequence: CASSDWGDTIYF.

A few counts support this clone. V is TRBV12-5 and J is TRBJ2-1; 9 bases are shared with TRBD2. CDR1 and CDR2 from the germline V gene are LGHNT and FRNRAP. This CDR3 spans 14 amino acids. CDR3 in DNA: TGTGCCAGCACCGCGGGGGGGGCCCCGGACGAGCAGTTCTTC. Amino acid sequence: CASTAGGAPDEQFF.

This rearrangement joins TRBV28 to TRBJ2-1; D is possibly TRBD1 (6 bases). Per the germline V gene, CDR1 is MDHEN and CDR2 is SYDVKM. Trimming stripped 6 bases from V and 2 bases from J, with 17 bases between. The CDR3 is made up of 16 amino acids. The CDR3 region is CASSPPGGDPYNEQFF. CDR3 DNA: TGTGCCAGCAGCCCTCCTGGGGGCGACCCCTACAATGAGCAGTTCTTC.

This clone was seen once. The V call is TRBV15, the J call TRBJ2-7, with D maybe TRBD1 (5 bases). V dropped 0 bases and J dropped 6 bases, with 12 bases sitting between them. Germline CDR1 and CDR2: LNHNV and YYDKDF (reference sequence). This CDR3 region has 14 residues. The CDR3 reads CATSREAGYGEQYF. The CDR3 DNA reads TGTGCCACCAGCAGAGAGGCAGGGTACGGCGAGCAGTACTTC.

The chain recombines TRBV28 with TRBJ1-5, with TRBD1 matching 8 bases. Looked up from germline, CDR1 is MDHEN and CDR2 is SYDVKM. Losses at the gene ends were 6 bases for V and 4 bases for J; bases not matched to a gene: 8. The CDR3 consists of 15 residues. CDR3 sequence (DNA): TGTGCCAGCAGCCCCGGACAGGGAGTTAATCAGCCCCAGCATTTT. Protein product: CASSPGQGVNQPQHF.

The rearrangement links TRBV28 to TRBJ1-4, with a possible D match to TRBD1 (6 bases). The CDR3 sequence is 16 residues long. V dropped 5 bases and J dropped 8 bases, with 21 bases sitting between them. Germline CDR1 reads MDHEN; CDR2 reads SYDVKM. This CDR3 reads CASSPASQGFGEKLFF. The CDR3 region has the DNA TGTGCCAGCAGTCCGGCCTCACAGGGATTTGGGGAAAAACTGTTTTTT.

The rearrangement uses TRBV11-3 and TRBJ1-4, with D maybe TRBD1 (5 bases). The CDR3 extends over 15 amino acids. V was clipped by 5 bases and J by 8 bases, with 18 bases between them. The V gene's germline CDR1 is SGHNT and CDR2 YENEEA. CDR3 nucleotides: TGTGCCAGCAGCCCCACAGGAGTATGGGGCGAAAAACTGTTTTTT. Translating gives CASSPTGVWGEKLFF.

V usage is TRBV2 and J usage is TRBJ1-2; D unresolved. V lost 4 bases to trimming and J lost 5 bases, with 29 bases between them. Germline V lookup: CDR1 SNHLY, CDR2 FYNNEI. The CDR3 covers 19 residues. The CDR3 nucleotides read TGTGCCAGCAGTGCTCCTCGGGTTGGGGAGATTTATGCGACGTATGGCTACACCTTC. It translates to CASSAPRVGEIYATYGYTF.